Listed below are T cell receptor beta chains from one sample, sequenced in a study of CXCR3-negative and CXCR3-positive naive CD8 T cells. No DNA is given; TCRdb re-called the 5' RACE reads and lists each CDR3 protein once. Its table records roughly 100,000 distinct CDR3 sequences. Sequencing used naive CXCR3+ CD8+ T cells from blood. All receptors derive from a human donor in good health. Some clones in this sample may be carry-over from other donors' samples. CDR3s include the opening cysteine and the closing phenylalanine or tryptophan.

V gene: TRBV29-1
J gene: TRBJ1-1
CDR3 protein: CSVIGGLEAFF

V gene: TRBV29-1
J gene: TRBJ2-7
CDR3 protein: CSASPSGRANEQYF

V gene: TRBV7-2
J gene: TRBJ2-1
CDR3 protein: CASSLDRLQDNEQFF

V gene: TRBV10-3
J gene: TRBJ1-2
CDR3 protein: CAISESTGVLYGDTF

V gene: TRBV5-1
J gene: TRBJ2-2
CDR3 protein: CASSLSDSNTGELFF

V gene: TRBV28
J gene: TRBJ2-7
CDR3 protein: CASSTGDSPYEQYF

V gene: TRBV21-1
J gene: TRBJ1-1
CDR3 protein: CASSRGLEDHRRPNTEAFF

V gene: TRBV7-9
J gene: TRBJ1-3
CDR3 protein: CASSERTLSGNTIYF

V gene: TRBV29-1
J gene: TRBJ2-7
CDR3 protein: CSVFNPTGGYEQYF

V gene: TRBV28
J gene: TRBJ1-2
CDR3 protein: CASSFPENYGYTF

V gene: TRBV7-9
J gene: TRBJ1-4
CDR3 protein: CASSFVMGGEKLFF

V gene: TRBV19
J gene: TRBJ2-1
CDR3 protein: CASSIMGGNEQFF

V gene: TRBV29-1
J gene: TRBJ2-2
CDR3 protein: CSVVAGVTGELFF

V gene: TRBV29-1
J gene: TRBJ2-7
CDR3 protein: CSVAPGGYEQYF

V gene: TRBV15
J gene: TRBJ2-2
CDR3 protein: CATSRDSYTGELFF

V gene: TRBV29-1
J gene: TRBJ2-7
CDR3 protein: CSVGTGEVYEQYF

V gene: TRBV3-1
J gene: TRBJ2-1
CDR3 protein: CASSQDWDERGGNYNEQFF

V gene: TRBV6-6
J gene: TRBJ2-3
CDR3 protein: CASSYSTAGGITDTQYF

V gene: TRBV6-1
J gene: TRBJ2-2
CDR3 protein: CASRLGGGNTGELFF

V gene: TRBV6-6
J gene: TRBJ2-3
CDR3 protein: CASSFAAGASDTQYF

V gene: TRBV7-8
J gene: TRBJ2-7
CDR3 protein: CASSLYSSELYF

V gene: TRBV27
J gene: TRBJ2-7
CDR3 protein: CASSPLSWTSATRLEQYF

V gene: TRBV29-1
J gene: TRBJ1-1
CDR3 protein: CSVEGGDLNTEAFF

V gene: TRBV28
J gene: TRBJ2-1
CDR3 protein: CASLAAYNEQFF

V gene: TRBV7-6
J gene: TRBJ2-1
CDR3 protein: CASSLLAGGSYNEQFF

V gene: TRBV7-3
J gene: TRBJ2-4
CDR3 protein: CASSLAGGQNIQYF

V gene: TRBV7-2
J gene: TRBJ2-7
CDR3 protein: CASSMGLASYEQYF

V gene: TRBV20-1
J gene: TRBJ1-2
CDR3 protein: CSARDKGNRGLNYGYTF

V gene: TRBV12-3/TRBV12-4
J gene: TRBJ2-1
CDR3 protein: CASSSAISYNEQFF

V gene: TRBV4-1
J gene: TRBJ1-2
CDR3 protein: CASSQESFPGDGYTF

V gene: TRBV7-2
J gene: TRBJ1-5
CDR3 protein: CASSLRGVGQPQHF

V gene: TRBV4-3
J gene: TRBJ1-3
CDR3 protein: CASSQDPSNSGNTIYF

V gene: TRBV12-5
J gene: TRBJ2-6
CDR3 protein: CASGPRDPLGANVLTF

V gene: TRBV7-2
J gene: TRBJ2-1
CDR3 protein: CASSLGTGIGDEQFF

V gene: TRBV6-2/TRBV6-3
J gene: TRBJ2-6
CDR3 protein: CASSRDTAGANVLTF

V gene: TRBV9
J gene: TRBJ2-2
CDR3 protein: CASSMAGGPGTGELFF

V gene: TRBV25-1
J gene: TRBJ2-6
CDR3 protein: CASSDRSGANVLTF

V gene: TRBV25-1
J gene: TRBJ2-5
CDR3 protein: CASSEYKETQYF

V gene: TRBV5-4
J gene: TRBJ2-1
CDR3 protein: CASSQGLAGGNEQFF

V gene: TRBV29-1
J gene: TRBJ2-2
CDR3 protein: CSVLDRAGELFF

V gene: TRBV7-9
J gene: TRBJ2-1
CDR3 protein: CASTPPMGGGDYNEQFF

V gene: TRBV5-6
J gene: TRBJ1-1
CDR3 protein: CASSLGQGLIEAFF

V gene: TRBV29-1
J gene: TRBJ2-7
CDR3 protein: CSVDNGEYEQYF

V gene: TRBV5-5
J gene: TRBJ2-7
CDR3 protein: CASSFASGMRAYEQYF

V gene: TRBV25-1
J gene: TRBJ1-1
CDR3 protein: CASTSGRAGKNTEAFF

V gene: TRBV6-5
J gene: TRBJ2-2
CDR3 protein: CASSYFGFAGELFF

V gene: TRBV2
J gene: TRBJ1-1
CDR3 protein: CASEGHPNTEAFF

V gene: TRBV19
J gene: TRBJ2-7
CDR3 protein: CASSMTFGAGIGYEQYF

V gene: TRBV6-5
J gene: TRBJ1-3
CDR3 protein: CASSYSGRGSGNTIYF